This T cell receptor (beta chain) was obtained from a study of blood T cell repertoires in COVID-19. Background on the study: Material from acute and convalescent COVID-19 was sourced from the United States, Italy and Spain. T cells, B-cell-depleted T cells, or PBMCs supplied cDNA or gDNA.

V gave up 1 base and J gave up 8 bases, with 9 bases separating them. The CDR3 totals 12 residues. Germline values: CDR1 GTSNPN, CDR2 SVGIG (reference sequence). Sequencing was performed with immunoSEQ multiplex PCR; in TCRdb, only in-frame clones are kept and a portion is missing. There are approximately 170,000 clones in the sample; about 83% occur only once, and approximately 12% lies in the top ten. The sequenced material came from peripheral blood. The rearrangement links TRBV30 to TRBJ2-1; D is uncertain. The origin of this receptor is a man aged 65 to 85 who had recovered from COVID-19. Here the CDR3 reads CAWSARWDEQFF. The CDR3, as DNA: TGTGCCTGGAGTGCGCGGTGGGATGAGCAGTTCTTC.